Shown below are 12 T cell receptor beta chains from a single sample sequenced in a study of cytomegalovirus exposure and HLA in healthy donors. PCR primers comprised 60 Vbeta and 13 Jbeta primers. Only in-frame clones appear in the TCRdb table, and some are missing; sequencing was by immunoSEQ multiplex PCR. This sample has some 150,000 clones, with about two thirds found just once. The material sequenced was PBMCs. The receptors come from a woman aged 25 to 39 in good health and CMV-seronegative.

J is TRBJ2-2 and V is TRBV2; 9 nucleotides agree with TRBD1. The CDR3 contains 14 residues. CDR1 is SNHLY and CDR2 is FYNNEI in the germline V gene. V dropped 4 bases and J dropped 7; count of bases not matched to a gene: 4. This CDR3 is CASSGDREGGELFF. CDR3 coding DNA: TGTGCCAGCAGTGGGGACAGGGAGGGCGGGGAGCTGTTTTTT. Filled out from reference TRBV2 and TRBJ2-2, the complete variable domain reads EPEVTQTPSHQVTQMGQEVILRCVPISNHLYFYWYRQILGQKVEFLVSFYNNEISEKSEIFDDQFSVERPDGSNFTLKIRSTKLEDSAMYFCASSGDREGGELFFGEGSRLTVL.

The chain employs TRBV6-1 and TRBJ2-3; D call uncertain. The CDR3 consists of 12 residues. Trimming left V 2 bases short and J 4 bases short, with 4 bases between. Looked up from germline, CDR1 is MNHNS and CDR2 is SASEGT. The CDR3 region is CASSETADTQYF. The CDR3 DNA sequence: TGTGCCAGCAGTGAAACGGCAGATACGCAGTATTTT.

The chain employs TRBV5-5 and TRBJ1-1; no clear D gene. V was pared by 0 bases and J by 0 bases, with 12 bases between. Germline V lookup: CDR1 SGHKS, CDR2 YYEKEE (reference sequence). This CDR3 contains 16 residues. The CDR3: CASSLATGSMNTEAFF. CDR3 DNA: TGTGCCAGCAGCTTGGCCACGGGTTCGATGAACACTGAAGCTTTCTTT.

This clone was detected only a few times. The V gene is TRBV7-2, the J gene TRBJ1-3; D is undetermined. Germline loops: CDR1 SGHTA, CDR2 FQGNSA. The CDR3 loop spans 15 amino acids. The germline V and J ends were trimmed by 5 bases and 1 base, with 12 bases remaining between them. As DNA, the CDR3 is TGTGCCAGCAGCAAGAGGGTGTCGTCTGGAAACACCATATATTTT. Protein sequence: CASSKRVSSGNTIYF.

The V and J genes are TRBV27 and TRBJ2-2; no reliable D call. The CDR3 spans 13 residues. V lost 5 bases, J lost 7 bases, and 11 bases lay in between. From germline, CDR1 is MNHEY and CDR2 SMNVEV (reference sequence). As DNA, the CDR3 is TGTGCCAGCAGTCCTAAAGCGAGCGGGGAGCTGTTTTTT. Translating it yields CASSPKASGELFF.

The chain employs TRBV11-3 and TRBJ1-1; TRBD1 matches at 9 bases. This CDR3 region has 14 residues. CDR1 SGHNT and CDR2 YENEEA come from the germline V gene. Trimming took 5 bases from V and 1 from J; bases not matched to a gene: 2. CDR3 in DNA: TGTGCCAGCAGCCGGGGACAGGGGAACACTGAAGCTTTCTTT. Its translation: CASSRGQGNTEAFF. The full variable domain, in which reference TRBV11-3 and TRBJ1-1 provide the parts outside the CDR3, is EAGVVQSPRYKIIEKKQPVAFWCNPISGHNTLYWYLQNLGQGPELLIRYENEEAVDDSQLPKDRFSAERLKGVDSTLKIQPAELGDSAVYLCASSRGQGNTEAFFGQGTRLTVV.

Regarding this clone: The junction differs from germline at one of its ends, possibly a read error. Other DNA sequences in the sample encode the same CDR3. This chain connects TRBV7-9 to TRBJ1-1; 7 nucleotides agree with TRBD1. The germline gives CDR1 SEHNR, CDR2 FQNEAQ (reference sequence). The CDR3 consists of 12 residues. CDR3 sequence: CSSSLGGAEAFF. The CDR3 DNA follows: TGTTCCAGCAGCTTAGGGGGCGCTGAAGCTTTCTTT.

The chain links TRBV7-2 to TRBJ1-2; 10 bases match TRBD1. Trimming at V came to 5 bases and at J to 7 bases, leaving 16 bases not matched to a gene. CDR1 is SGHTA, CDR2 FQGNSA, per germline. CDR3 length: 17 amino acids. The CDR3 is CASSPSPTTGGIGGYTF. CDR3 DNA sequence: TGTGCCAGCAGCCCCTCCCCGACGACAGGGGGCATAGGTGGCTACACCTTC.

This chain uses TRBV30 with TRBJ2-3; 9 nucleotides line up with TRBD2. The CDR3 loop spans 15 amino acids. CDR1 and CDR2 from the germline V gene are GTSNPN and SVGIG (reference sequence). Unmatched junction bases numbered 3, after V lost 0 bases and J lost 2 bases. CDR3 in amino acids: CAWSVGGRVTDTQYF. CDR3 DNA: TGTGCCTGGAGTGTCGGCGGGAGGGTCACAGATACGCAGTATTTT.

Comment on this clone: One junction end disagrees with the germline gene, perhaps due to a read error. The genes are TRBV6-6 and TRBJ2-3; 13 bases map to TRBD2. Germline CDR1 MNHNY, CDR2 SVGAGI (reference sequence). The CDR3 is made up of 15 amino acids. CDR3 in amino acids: CASSHRVGLAGARGF. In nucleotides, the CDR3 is TGTGCCAGCAGTCACCGTGTAGGACTAGCGGGAGCCAGGGGTTTT.

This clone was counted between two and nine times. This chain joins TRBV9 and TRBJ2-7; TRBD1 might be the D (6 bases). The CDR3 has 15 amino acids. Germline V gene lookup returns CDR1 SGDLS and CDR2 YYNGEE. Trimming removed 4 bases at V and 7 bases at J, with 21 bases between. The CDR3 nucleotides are TGTGCCAGCAGCCCCCAAGGGTGGGCAGGGGTTGAGCAGTACTTC. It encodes CASSPQGWAGVEQYF.

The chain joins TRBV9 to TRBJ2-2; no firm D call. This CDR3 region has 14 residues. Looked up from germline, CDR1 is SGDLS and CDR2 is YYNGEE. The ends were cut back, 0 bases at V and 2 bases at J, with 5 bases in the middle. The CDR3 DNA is TGTGCCAGCAGCGTAGGGCAAAACACCGGGGAGCTGTTTTTT. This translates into CASSVGQNTGELFF. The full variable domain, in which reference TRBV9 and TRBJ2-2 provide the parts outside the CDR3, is DSGVTQTPKHLITATGQRVTLRCSPRSGDLSVYWYQQSLDQGLQFLIQYYNGEERAKGNILERFSAQQFPDLHSELNLSSLELGDSALYFCASSVGQNTGELFFGEGSRLTVL.